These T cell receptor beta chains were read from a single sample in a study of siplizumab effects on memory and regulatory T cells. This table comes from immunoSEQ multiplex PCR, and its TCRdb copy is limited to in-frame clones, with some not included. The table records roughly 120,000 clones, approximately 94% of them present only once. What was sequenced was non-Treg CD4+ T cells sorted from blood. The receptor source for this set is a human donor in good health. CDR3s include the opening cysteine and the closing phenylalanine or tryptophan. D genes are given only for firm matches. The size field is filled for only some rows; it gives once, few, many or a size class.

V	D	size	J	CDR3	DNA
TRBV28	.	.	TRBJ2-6	CASSLAAYPSGANVLTF	TGTGCCAGCAGCCTCGCGGCCTATCCTTCTGGGGCCAACGTCCTGACTTTC
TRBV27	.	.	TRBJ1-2	CASSLSAPNWAYTF	TGTGCCAGCAGTTTATCGGCCCCGAACTGGGCCTACACCTTC
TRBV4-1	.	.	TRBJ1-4	CASSHDPLVEKLFF	TGCGCCAGCAGCCATGACCCACTGGTGGAAAAACTGTTTTTT
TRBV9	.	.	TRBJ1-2	CASSRSGLDYGYTF	TGTGCCAGCAGCAGATCGGGACTCGACTATGGCTACACCTTC
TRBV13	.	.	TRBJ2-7	CASSLGGKSYEQYF	TGTGCCAGCAGCTTAGGCGGGAAGTCCTACGAGCAGTACTTC
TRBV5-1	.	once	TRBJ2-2	CASRAGPNTGELFF	TGCGCCAGCCGGGCAGGGCCGAACACCGGGGAGCTGTTTTTT
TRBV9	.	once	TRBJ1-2	CASSVAGEANYGYTF	TGTGCCAGCAGCGTAGCGGGGGAGGCTAACTATGGCTACACCTTC
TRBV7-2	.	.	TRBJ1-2	CASSLAVNYGYTF	TGTGCCAGCAGCTTAGCAGTCAACTATGGCTACACCTTC
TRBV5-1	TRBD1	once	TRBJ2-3	CASSLGQGSTDTQYF	TGCGCCAGCAGCCTAGGACAGGGTAGCACAGATACGCAGTATTTT
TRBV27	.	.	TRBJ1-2	CASQRRDGYTF	TGTGCCAGCCAACGACGAGATGGCTACACCTTC
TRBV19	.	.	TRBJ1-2	CASSWTDGSLGYTF	TGTGCCAGTAGTTGGACTGACGGGAGTTTAGGCTACACCTTC
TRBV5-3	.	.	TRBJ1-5	CARRSEGGCQPQHF	TGTGCCAGAAGGAGTGAGGGGGGCTGTCAGCCCCAGCATTTT
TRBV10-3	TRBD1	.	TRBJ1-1	CAITARTGSNTEAFF	TGTGCCATCACCGCCAGGACAGGGAGTAACACTGAAGCTTTCTTT
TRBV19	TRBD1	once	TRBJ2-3	CASSKTGARTDTQYF	TGTGCCAGTAGTAAGACAGGGGCCCGCACAGATACGCAGTATTTT
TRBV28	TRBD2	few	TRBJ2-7	CASSLTSTGTRYEQYF	TGTGCCAGCAGTTTAACGTCGACCGGGACTAGATACGAGCAGTACTTC
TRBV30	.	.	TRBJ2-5	CAWRLSRGGETQYF	TGTGCCTGGAGGCTATCTAGGGGGGGGGAGACCCAGTACTTC
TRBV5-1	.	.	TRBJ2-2	CASSLTRDSLNTGELFF	TGCGCCAGCAGCTTGACTCGGGACTCCCTGAACACCGGGGAGCTGTTTTTT
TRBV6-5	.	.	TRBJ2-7	CASSSTVYEQYF	TGTGCCAGCAGTTCAACCGTCTACGAGCAGTACTTC
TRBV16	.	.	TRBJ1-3	CASSLSVSGNTIYF	TGTGCCAGCAGCCTCTCGGTCTCTGGAAACACCATATATTTT
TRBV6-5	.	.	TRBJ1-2	CASSSRAGVPGYTF	TGTGCCAGCAGTTCCCGGGCAGGGGTGCCGGGCTACACCTTC
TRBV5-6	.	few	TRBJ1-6	CASSLGWQGNSPLHF	TGTGCCAGCAGCTTGGGCTGGCAGGGCAATTCACCCCTCCACTTT
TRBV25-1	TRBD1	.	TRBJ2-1	CASSGPGQTYNEQFF	TGTGCCAGCAGTGGACCGGGACAGACATACAATGAGCAGTTCTTC
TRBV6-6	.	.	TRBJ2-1	CASSPDYPYNEQFF	TGTGCCAGCAGTCCAGACTACCCTTACAATGAGCAGTTCTTC
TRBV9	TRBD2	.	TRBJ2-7	CASSVSTSGGYEQYF	TGTGCCAGCAGCGTATCGACTAGCGGGGGCTACGAGCAGTACTTC
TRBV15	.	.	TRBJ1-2	CATSRDRLLNYGYTF	TGTGCCACCAGCAGAGATCGGCTCCTTAACTATGGCTACACCTTC
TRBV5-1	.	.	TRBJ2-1	CASSLTGSSYNEQFF	TGCGCCAGCAGCTTGACAGGGTCCTCCTACAATGAGCAGTTCTTC
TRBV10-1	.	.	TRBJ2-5	CASSGQGRETQYF	TGCGCCAGCAGTGGTCAGGGGCGGGAGACCCAGTACTTC
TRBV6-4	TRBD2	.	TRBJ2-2	CASSGGDTGELFF	TGTGCCAGCAGCGGGGGGGACACCGGGGAGCTGTTTTTT
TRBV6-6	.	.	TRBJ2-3	CASSYGGSADTQYF	TGTGCCAGCAGTTACGGGGGGTCGGCAGATACGCAGTATTTT
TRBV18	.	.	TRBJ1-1	CASSPLQESNTEAFF	TGTGCCAGCTCACCACTACAGGAGTCGAACACTGAAGCTTTCTTT
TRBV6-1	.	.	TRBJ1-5	CASSLDSTGQPQHF	TGTGCCAGCAGTTTGGACAGCACAGGTCAGCCCCAGCATTTT
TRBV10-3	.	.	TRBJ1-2	CAISHGTGNYGYTF	TGTGCCATCAGCCACGGGACGGGGAACTATGGCTACACCTTC
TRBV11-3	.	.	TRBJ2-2	CASSSGTGELFF	TGTGCCAGCAGCTCCGGAACCGGGGAGCTGTTTTTT
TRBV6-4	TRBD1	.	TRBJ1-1	CASSDSKWCHRGERTEAFF	TGTGCCAGCAGTGACTCGAAATGGTGTCACAGGGGCGAGCGCACTGAAGCTTTCTTT
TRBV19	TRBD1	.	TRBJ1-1	CASKGQGEGDTEAFF	TGTGCCAGTAAGGGACAGGGGGAAGGGGACACTGAAGCTTTCTTT
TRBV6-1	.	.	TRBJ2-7	CASSHYRDEQYF	TGTGCCAGCAGTCATTACAGGGACGAGCAGTACTTC
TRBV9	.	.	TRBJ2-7	CASSVEATYEQYF	TGTGCCAGCAGCGTAGAAGCTACCTACGAGCAGTACTTC
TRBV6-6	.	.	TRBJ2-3	CASSYSGVTQYF	TGTGCCAGCAGTTACTCTGGCGTTACGCAGTATTTT
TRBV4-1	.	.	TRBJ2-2	CASSQEGTSSGELFF	TGCGCCAGCAGCCAAGAAGGGACCTCGTCCGGGGAGCTGTTTTTT
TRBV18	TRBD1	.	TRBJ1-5	CASSPGTGDNQPQHF	TGTGCCAGCTCACCAGGGACAGGGGATAATCAGCCTCAGCATTTT
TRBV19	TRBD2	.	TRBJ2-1	CASSILAGRNEQFF	TGTGCCAGTAGTATACTAGCGGGACGCAATGAGCAGTTCTTC
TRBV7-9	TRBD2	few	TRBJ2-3	CASSLTSGHTQYF	TGTGCCAGCAGCTTGACTAGCGGGCATACGCAGTATTTT
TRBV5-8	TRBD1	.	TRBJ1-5	CASNRGGQGAGQPQHF	TGTGCCAGCAACCGGGGGGGACAGGGGGCCGGTCAGCCCCAGCATTTT
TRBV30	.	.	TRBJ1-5	CAWDRIGQPQHF	TGTGCCTGGGACAGGATAGGTCAGCCCCAGCATTTT
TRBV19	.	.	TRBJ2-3	CATSREGRTDTQYF	TGTGCCACCTCGCGTGAGGGGCGGACAGATACGCAGTATTTT
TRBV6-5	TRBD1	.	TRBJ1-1	CASSYTTTGGSAEAFF	TGTGCCAGCAGTTACACCACGACAGGGGGCTCTGCTGAAGCTTTCTTT
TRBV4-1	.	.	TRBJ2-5	CASSQTLTETQYF	TGCGCCAGCAGCCAAACCCTTACAGAGACCCAGTACTTC
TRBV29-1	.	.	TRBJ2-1	CSVGGSSWYNEQFF	TGCAGCGTTGGGGGGTCTAGTTGGTACAATGAGCAGTTCTTC
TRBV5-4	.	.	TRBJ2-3	CASSGTGPDTQYF	TGTGCCAGCAGCGGAACAGGGCCGGATACGCAGTATTTT
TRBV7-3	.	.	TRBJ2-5	CASSPTQGSETQYF	TGTGCCAGCAGCCCCACCCAGGGGTCAGAGACCCAGTACTTC